This T cell receptor (beta chain) comes out of a study of control samples from healthy donors and cancer patients. Profiled with immunoSEQ multiplex PCR; TCRdb holds only in-frame clones, not every one. Of tens of thousands of clones detected, roughly 78% appear once; the ten largest clones hold approximately 22%. Germline values: CDR1 SNHLY, CDR2 FYNNEI. The CDR3 length is 13 residues. The trim removed 3 bases at V and 11 bases at J, leaving 7 bases unmatched. Source material: PBMCs. The chain combines TRBV2 with TRBJ2-7, with 10 bases aligning to TRBD2. This receptor was identified in a man between 60 and 75 years old with head and neck cancer. The DNA of the CDR3 is TGTGCCAGCAGTGATTGGCTAGCGGGAGAGGAGTACTTC. Translation: CASSDWLAGEEYF.